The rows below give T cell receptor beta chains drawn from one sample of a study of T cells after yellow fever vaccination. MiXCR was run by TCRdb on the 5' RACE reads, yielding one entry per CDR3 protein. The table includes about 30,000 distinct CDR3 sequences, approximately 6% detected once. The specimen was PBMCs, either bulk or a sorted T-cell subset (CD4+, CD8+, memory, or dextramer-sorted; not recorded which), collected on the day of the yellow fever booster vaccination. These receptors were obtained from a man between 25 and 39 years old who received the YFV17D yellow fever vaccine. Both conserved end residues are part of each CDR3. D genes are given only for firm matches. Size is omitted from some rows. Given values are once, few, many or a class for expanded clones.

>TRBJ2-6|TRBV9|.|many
CASSVVPGHLSSGANVLTF
TGTGCCAGCAGCGTCGTCCCGGGACACCTCAGCTCTGGGGCCAACGTCCTGACTTTC
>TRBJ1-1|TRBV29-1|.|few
CSVASGVRFAEAFF
TGCAGCGTTGCATCCGGGGTTCGTTTCGCTGAAGCTTTCTTT
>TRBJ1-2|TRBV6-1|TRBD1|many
CASSPLGQGRIGYTF
TGTGCCAGCAGTCCCCTGGGACAGGGGAGAATAGGCTACACCTTC
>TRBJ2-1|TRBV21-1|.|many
CASSKDQGANNEQFF
TGTGCCAGCAGCAAAGATCAGGGGGCGAACAATGAGCAGTTCTTC
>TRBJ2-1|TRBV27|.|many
CATSGSGAYNEQFF
TGTGCCACCTCAGGGTCAGGAGCCTACAATGAGCAGTTCTTC
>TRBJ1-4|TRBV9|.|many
CASSVGGGGAEEKLFF
TGTGCCAGCAGCGTAGGAGGGGGGGGCGCAGAAGAAAAACTGTTTTTT
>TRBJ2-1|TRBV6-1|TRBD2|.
CASSRTSGGYNEQFF
TGTGCCAGCAGTCGCACTAGCGGGGGCTACAATGAGCAGTTCTTC
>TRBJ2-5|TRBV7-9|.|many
CASSRTRGKETQYF
TGTGCCAGCAGCCGCACCCGAGGGAAAGAGACCCAGTACTTC
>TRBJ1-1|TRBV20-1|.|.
CSAREFVVNTEAFF
TGCAGTGCTAGAGAGTTCGTGGTGAACACTGAAGCTTTCTTT
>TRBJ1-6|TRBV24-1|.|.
CATKIAYNSPLHF
TGTGCCACCAAGATCGCCTATAATTCACCCCTCCACTTT
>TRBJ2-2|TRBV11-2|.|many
CASSRRGNTGELFF
TGTGCCAGCAGCCGCAGGGGGAACACCGGGGAGCTGTTTTTT
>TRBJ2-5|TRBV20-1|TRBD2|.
CSAPRGLGQETQYF
TGCAGTGCCCCGCGGGGGTTGGGGCAAGAGACCCAGTACTTC
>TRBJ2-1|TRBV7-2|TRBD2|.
CASSLSGRAGYNEQFF
TGTGCCAGCAGCCTTAGCGGGAGGGCCGGGTACAATGAGCAGTTCTTC
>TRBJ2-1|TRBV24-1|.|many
CATSGPILFGLIF
TGTGCCACCAGTGGTCCCATACTATTTGGTTTGATCTTC
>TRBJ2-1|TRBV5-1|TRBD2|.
CASSRGEVYNEQFF
TGCGCCAGCAGCCGGGGGGAAGTCTACAATGAGCAGTTCTTC
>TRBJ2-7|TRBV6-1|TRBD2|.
CASRGLLAGTHYEQYF
TGTGCCAGCCGCGGATTACTAGCGGGCACCCACTACGAGCAGTACTTC
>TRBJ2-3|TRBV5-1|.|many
CASSLGGITDTQYF
TGCGCCAGCAGCTTGGGAGGCATCACAGATACGCAGTATTTT
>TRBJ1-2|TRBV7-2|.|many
CASSPNEVGYTF
TGTGCCAGCAGTCCGAATGAGGTTGGCTACACCTTC
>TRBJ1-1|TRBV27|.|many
CASSPRAMNTEAFF
TGTGCCAGCAGTCCCCGAGCCATGAACACTGAAGCTTTCTTT
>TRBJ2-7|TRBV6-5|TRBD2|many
CASSWGGVYEQYF
TGTGCCAGCAGTTGGGGAGGGGTTTACGAGCAGTACTTC
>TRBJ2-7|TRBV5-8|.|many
CASSFGRGYEQYF
TGTGCCAGCAGCTTTGGACGGGGCTACGAGCAGTACTTC
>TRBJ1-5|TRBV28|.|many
CASSGARSYAQHF
TGTGCCAGCAGTGGGGCGCGCTCCTACGCCCAGCATTTT
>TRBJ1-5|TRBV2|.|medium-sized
CASSDVAGQIFALGNQPQHF
TGTGCCAGCAGTGATGTGGCAGGACAAATTTTCGCCCTGGGGAATCAGCCCCAGCATTTT
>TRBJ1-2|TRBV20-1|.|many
CSARRPPYGYTF
TGCAGTGCTAGGCGGCCACCCTATGGCTACACCTTC
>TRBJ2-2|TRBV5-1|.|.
CASSFQGAFTGELFF
TGCGCCAGCAGCTTCCAGGGAGCCTTCACCGGGGAGCTGTTTTTT
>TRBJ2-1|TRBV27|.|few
CASKVKARSSYNEQFF
TGTGCCAGCAAAGTCAAGGCGAGGAGCTCCTACAATGAGCAGTTCTTC
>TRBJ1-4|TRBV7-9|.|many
CASSLDAEKLFF
TGTGCCAGCAGCTTAGATGCCGAAAAACTGTTTTTT
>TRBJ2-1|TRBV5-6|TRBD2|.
CASSFAGGGDEQFF
TGTGCCAGCAGCTTCGCGGGAGGGGGCGATGAGCAGTTCTTC
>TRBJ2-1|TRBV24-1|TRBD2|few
CATSDPNRWREGTRRNEQFF
TGTGCCACCAGTGATCCCAACCGGTGGCGGGAGGGAACAAGACGTAATGAGCAGTTCTTC
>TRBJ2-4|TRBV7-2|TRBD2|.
CASSLWASGSPKNIQYF
TGTGCCAGCAGCTTATGGGCTAGCGGTTCCCCCAAAAACATTCAGTACTTC
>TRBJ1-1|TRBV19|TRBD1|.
CASSETGTGGHTEAFF
TGTGCCAGTAGTGAAACCGGGACAGGGGGTCACACTGAAGCTTTCTTT
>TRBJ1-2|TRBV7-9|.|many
CASSLSGDYGYTF
TGTGCCAGCAGCTTGTCCGGCGACTATGGCTACACCTTC
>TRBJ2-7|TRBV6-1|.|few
CASSQQGGNWDEQYF
TGTGCCAGCAGCCAACAGGGGGGGAATTGGGACGAGCAGTACTTC
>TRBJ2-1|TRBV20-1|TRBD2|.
CSAGGGTPPYNEQFF
TGCAGTGCTGGGGGGGGGACCCCGCCCTACAATGAGCAGTTCTTC
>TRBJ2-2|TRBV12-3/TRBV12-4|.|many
CASSLVEEAGELFF
TGTGCCAGCAGTTTAGTGGAAGAGGCCGGGGAGCTGTTTTTT